These 8 T cell receptor beta chains share one sample of origin, sequenced in a study of T cell repertoires in cytomegalovirus infection. TCRdb independently ran MiXCR on the reads; one entry per CDR3 protein. Of 500,000 to 600,000 distinct CDR3 sequences in the sample, 16% are singletons; the top ten hold about 24%. Sequencing was carried out using CD8+ T cells from PBMCs. Receptor source: a human donor in good health (CMV status not recorded). Some clones in this sample may be carry-over from other donors' samples.

Only a few counts were recorded for this clonotype. The V and J genes are TRBV5-5 and TRBJ1-1, with 8 positions matching TRBD1. Germline assignment: CDR1 SGHKS and CDR2 YYEKEE (reference sequence). The CDR3 is 13 amino acids. The junction had 4 bases not matched to a gene; V was cut back by 4 bases and J by 5 bases. CDR3 nucleotide sequence: TGTGCCAGCAGCCAGCGACAGGGGACTGAAGCTTTCTTT. Protein: CASSQRQGTEAFF.

Concerning this clonotype: The CDR3 does not close with the conserved phenylalanine or tryptophan, likely indicating a read error. This rearrangement joins TRBV7-2 to TRBJ2-7; D not certain. The germline CDR1 and CDR2 sequences are SGHTA and FQGNSA. V lost 0 bases, J lost 4 bases, and 19 bases lay in between. The CDR3 runs to 17 residues. CDR3 nucleotides: TGTGCCAGCAGCTTAGCAGCTGTGTTAACTCCGGGTTACGAGCAGTACTTA. It codes for CASSLAAVLTPGYEQYL.

The rearrangement links TRBV27 to TRBJ2-2; 8 positions match TRBD2. Germline trimming cut 5 bases from V and 2 bases from J; bases unmatched to any gene: 7. Germline V gives CDR1 MNHEY, CDR2 SMNVEV (reference sequence). The CDR3 is 16 residues long. The CDR3 reads CASSGSLAVNTGELFF. The DNA of the CDR3 is TGTGCCAGCAGTGGCTCACTAGCGGTAAACACCGGGGAGCTGTTTTTT.

This clonotype has a count of ten or more. J is TRBJ2-1 and V is TRBV7-3, with TRBD2 identical over 7 bases. The length of the CDR3 is 15 residues. The germline V gene encodes CDR1 SGHTA and CDR2 FQGTGA. V dropped 1 base and J dropped 5; count of bases not matched to a gene: 5. The CDR3 DNA sequence: TGTGCCAGCAGCTTAAATGGGGGAGGGAACAATGAGCAGTTCTTC. Translation gives CASSLNGGGNNEQFF.

This clonotype has a count of ten or more. This chain joins TRBV12-3 or TRBV12-4 and TRBJ2-7; 12 bases agree with TRBD2. V trimming: 2 bases; J trimming: 2 bases; junction bases outside the gene matches: 4. CDR3 size: 16 residues. The CDR3 region is CASSLPGLAGAYEQYF. In nucleotides, the CDR3 is TGTGCCAGCAGTTTACCGGGACTAGCGGGTGCCTACGAGCAGTACTTC.

This clonotype was counted at least ten times. The chain carries TRBV29-1 and TRBJ2-2; D gene unclear. The germline V gene encodes CDR1 SQVTM and CDR2 ANQGSEA. The CDR3 sequence is 13 residues long. The V and J ends lost 7 bases and 0 bases respectively, with 9 bases between them. The CDR3 nucleotides are TGCAGCGGGCGAGGCTCGAACACCGGGGAGCTGTTTTTT. Translation gives CSGRGSNTGELFF.

This clonotype was detected only a few times. The chain joins TRBV28 to TRBJ2-1; a weak D match, TRBD1 (5 bases). The V gene lost 2 bases and the J gene lost 2 bases, with 7 bases spanning the gap. The CDR3 spans 14 residues. Looked up from germline, CDR1 is MDHEN and CDR2 is SYDVKM. CDR3 protein: CASSLPDTYNEQFF. In DNA form, the CDR3 reads TGTGCCAGCAGTTTACCGGACACCTACAATGAGCAGTTCTTC.

This clonotype was seen a handful of times. The V gene is TRBV5-6, the J gene TRBJ1-2, with TRBD1 matching over 7 bases. From germline, CDR1 is SGHDT and CDR2 YYEEEE. J was trimmed by 2 bases and V by 5 bases; bases with no gene match: 9. This CDR3 has 15 amino acids. This CDR3 reads CASRRRQGRNYGYTF. The CDR3 region has the DNA TGTGCCAGCAGGAGACGACAGGGACGGAACTATGGCTACACCTTC. The full variable domain, completed using reference TRBV5-6 and TRBJ1-2, is DAGVTQSPTHLIKTRGQQVTLRCSPKSGHDTVSWYQQALGQGPQFIFQYYEEEERQRGNFPDRFSGHQFPNYSSELNVNALLLGDSALYLCASRRRQGRNYGYTFGSGTRLTVV.